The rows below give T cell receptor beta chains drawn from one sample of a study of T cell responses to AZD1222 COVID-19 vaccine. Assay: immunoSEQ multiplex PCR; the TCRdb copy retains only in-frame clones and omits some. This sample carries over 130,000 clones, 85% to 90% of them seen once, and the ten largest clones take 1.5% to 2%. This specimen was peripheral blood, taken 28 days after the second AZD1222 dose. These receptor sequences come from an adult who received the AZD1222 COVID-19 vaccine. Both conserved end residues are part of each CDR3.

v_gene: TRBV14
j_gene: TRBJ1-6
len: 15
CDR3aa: CASSPGGKVAEPLHF

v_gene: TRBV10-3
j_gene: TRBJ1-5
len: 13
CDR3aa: CAIRGEGSQPQHF

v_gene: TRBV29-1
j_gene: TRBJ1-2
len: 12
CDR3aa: CSVGAGGNGYTF

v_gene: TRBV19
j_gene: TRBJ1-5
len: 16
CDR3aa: CASSMTGVWSNQPQHF

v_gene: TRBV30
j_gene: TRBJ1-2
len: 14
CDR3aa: CASKDSGTQHGYTF

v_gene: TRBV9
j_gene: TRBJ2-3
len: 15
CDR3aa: CASSVGGASTDTQYF

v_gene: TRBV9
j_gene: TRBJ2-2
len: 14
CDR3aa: CASSVGEIVGELFF

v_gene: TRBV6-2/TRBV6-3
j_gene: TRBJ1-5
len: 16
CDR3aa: CASSYSKGLGNQPQHF

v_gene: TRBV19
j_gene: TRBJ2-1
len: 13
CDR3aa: CASSGAVYNEQFF

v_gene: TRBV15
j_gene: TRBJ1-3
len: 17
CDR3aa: CATSRDLGSNSGNTIYF

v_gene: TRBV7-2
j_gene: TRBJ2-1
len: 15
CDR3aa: CASSLGWGSYNEQFF

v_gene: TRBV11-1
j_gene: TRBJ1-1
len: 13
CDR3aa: CASSSSADTEAFF

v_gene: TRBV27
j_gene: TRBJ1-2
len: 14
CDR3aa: CASSLARGIGGYTF

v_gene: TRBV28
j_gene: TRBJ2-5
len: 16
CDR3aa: CASSSAGVISVETQYF

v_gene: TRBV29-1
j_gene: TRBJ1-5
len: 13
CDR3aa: CSVSGQVNQPQHF

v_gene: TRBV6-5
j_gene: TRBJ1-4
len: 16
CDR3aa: CASSYSVGQGREKLFF

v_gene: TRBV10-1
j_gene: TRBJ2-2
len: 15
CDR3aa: CASSESRLPPGELFF

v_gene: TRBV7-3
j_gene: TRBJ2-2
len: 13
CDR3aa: CASSSQGTGELFF

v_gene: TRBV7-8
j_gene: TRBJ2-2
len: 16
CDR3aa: CASSLGSRIHTGELFF

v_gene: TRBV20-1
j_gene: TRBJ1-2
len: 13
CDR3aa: CSASATGAGGYTF

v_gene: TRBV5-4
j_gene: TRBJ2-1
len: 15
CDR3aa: CASTPGGRPYNEQFF

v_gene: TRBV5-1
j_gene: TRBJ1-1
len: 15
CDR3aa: CASSLASGQNTEAFF

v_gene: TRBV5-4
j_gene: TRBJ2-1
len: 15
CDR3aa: CASSRDRLSRNEQFF

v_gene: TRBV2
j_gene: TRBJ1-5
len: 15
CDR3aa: CASRGQGLSNQPQHF

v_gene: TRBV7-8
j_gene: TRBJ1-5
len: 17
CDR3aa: CASSLNRYPNSNQPQHF

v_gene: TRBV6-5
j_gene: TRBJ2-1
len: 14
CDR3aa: CASRDQGVRVAQFF

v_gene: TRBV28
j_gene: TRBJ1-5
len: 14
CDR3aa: CASSVQGFRQPQHF

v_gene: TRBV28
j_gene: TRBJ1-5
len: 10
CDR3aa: CASGRQPQHF

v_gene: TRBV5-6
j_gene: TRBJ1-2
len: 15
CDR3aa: CASTYPGGGNYGYTF

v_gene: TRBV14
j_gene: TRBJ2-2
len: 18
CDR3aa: CASSPRRGTGTNTGELFF

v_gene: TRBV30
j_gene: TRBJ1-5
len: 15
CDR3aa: CAWSTGGASNQPQHF

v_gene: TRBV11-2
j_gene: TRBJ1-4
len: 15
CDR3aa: CASSLEAGGEEKLFF

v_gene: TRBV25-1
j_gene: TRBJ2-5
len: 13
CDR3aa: CASSELGRETQYF

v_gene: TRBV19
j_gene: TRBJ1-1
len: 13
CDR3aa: CASSIKTNTEAFF

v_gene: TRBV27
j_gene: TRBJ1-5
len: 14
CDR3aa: CASRDAERNQPQHF

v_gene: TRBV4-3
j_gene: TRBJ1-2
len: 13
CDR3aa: CASSQGVGYGYTF

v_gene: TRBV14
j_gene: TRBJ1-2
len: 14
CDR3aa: CASSSIGTGIGYTF

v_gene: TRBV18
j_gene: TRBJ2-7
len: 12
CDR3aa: CASSPTGPEQYF

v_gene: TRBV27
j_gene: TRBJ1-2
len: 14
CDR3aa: CASSSIYRDGGYTF

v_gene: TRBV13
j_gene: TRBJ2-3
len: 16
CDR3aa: CASSLEDREGTDTQYF

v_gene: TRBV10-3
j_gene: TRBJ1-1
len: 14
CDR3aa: CAISGGQVGTEAFF

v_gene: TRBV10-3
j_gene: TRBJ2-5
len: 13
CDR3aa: CAIAEGYQETQYF

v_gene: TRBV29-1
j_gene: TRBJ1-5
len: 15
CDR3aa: CSVGYDTGGNQPQHF

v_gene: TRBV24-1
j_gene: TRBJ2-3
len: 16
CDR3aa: CATSEGLAGEGDTQYF

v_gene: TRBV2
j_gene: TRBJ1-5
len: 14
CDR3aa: CASSEGRKSSPQHF

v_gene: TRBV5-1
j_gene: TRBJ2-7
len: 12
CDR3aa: CASSAQGDEQYF

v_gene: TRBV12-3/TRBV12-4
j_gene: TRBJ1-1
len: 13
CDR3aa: CASSWSLGGHAFF

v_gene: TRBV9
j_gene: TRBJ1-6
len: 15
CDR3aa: CASSSQGAWNSPLHF